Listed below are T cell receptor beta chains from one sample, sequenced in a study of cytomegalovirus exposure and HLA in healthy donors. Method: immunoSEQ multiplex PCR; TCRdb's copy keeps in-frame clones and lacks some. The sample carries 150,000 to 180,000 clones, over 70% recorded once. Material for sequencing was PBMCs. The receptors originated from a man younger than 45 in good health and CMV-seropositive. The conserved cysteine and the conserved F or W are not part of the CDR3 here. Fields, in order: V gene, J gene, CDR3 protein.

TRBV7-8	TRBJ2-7	ASSLGVPSIGGEQY
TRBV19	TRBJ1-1	ASWAGAAGGTEAF
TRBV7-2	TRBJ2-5	ASSSGQGPNEQY
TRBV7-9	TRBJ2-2	ASSPGTGANTGELF
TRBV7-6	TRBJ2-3	ASSSYSGTRGIHTDTQY
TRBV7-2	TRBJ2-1	ASSLGDRGLVDEQF
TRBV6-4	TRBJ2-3	ASKRTSSTDTQY
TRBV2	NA	ASSSRGSYEQY
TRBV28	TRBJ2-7	ASSLPPPGTRTS
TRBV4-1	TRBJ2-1	ASSHTPTSGYNEQF
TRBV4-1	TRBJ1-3	ASSLRDSGNTIY
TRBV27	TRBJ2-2	ASKRVRATGELF
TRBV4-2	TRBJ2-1	ASSQDTGGTYNEQF
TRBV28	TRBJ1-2	ASRSGRGNYGYT
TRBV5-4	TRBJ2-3	ASSRGGRAPDTQY
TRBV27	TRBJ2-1	ASGETINEQF
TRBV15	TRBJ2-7	ATSLSDEQY
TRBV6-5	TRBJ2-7	ASRTQGEIYEQY
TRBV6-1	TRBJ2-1	ASRGTSARAAPHF
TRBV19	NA	ASRENQGSPYEQY